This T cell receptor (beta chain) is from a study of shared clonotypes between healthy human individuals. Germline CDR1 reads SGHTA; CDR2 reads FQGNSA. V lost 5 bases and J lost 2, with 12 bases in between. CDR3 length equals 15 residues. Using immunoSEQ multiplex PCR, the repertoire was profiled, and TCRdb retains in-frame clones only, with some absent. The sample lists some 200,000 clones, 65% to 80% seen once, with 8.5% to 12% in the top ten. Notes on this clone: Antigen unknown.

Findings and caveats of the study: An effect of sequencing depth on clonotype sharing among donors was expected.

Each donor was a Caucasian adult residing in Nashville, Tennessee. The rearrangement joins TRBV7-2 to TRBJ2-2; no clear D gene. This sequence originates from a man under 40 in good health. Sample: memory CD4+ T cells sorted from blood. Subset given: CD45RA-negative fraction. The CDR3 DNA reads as TGTGCCAGCAGCCCCTATGCTGCAAACACCGGGGAGCTGTTTTTT. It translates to CASSPYAANTGELFF. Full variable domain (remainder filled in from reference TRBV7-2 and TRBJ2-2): GAGVSQSPSNKVTEKGKDVELRCDPISGHTALYWYRQSLGQGLEFLIYFQGNSAPDKSGLPSDRFSAERTGGSVSTLTIQRTQQEDSAVYLCASSPYAANTGELFFGEGSRLTVL.